The 29 T cell receptor beta chains given below trace back to one sample, sequenced in a study of cytomegalovirus exposure and HLA in healthy donors. Both 60 Vbeta primers and 13 Jbeta primers went into the PCR. Repertoires were generated with immunoSEQ multiplex PCR, while TCRdb's copy carries only in-frame clones and drops some. The profile shows 100,000 to 150,000 clones, about a sixth of them singletons. Material: PBMCs. The receptors derive from a female donor in good health and CMV-seropositive.

This clone was seen a few times. This chain links TRBV19 with TRBJ1-5, with a possible D match to TRBD1 (6 bases). V gave up 2 bases and J gave up 2 bases, with 10 bases separating them. There are 15 residues in the CDR3. Germline V gives CDR1 LNHDA, CDR2 SQIVND (reference sequence). The CDR3 loop reads CASSILGQRNQPQHF. As DNA, the CDR3 is TGTGCCAGTAGTATACTCGGACAGCGCAATCAGCCCCAGCATTTT.

This clone turned up a few times. The V gene is TRBV30, the J gene TRBJ1-1, with 12 bases identical to TRBD1. The CDR3 length is 14 residues. The V gene end was trimmed by 3 bases and the J gene end by 6 bases; junction bases not matched to a gene: 5. Germline-derived CDR1 and CDR2 are GTSNPN and SVGIG (reference sequence). The CDR3 sequence: CAWRPGQGASEAFF. The CDR3 nucleotides are TGTGCCTGGAGACCGGGACAGGGGGCTTCTGAAGCTTTCTTT.

V usage is TRBV5-1 and J usage is TRBJ2-1, with 9 bases fitting TRBD2. Germline V lookup: CDR1 SGHRS, CDR2 YFSETQ. The V segment lost 3 bases and the J segment 1 base; nucleotides outside the gene matches: 11. The CDR3 contains 18 residues. As DNA, the CDR3 is TGCGCCAGCAGCTCGCAGGTAAGCGGGAGGAGTTCCTACAATGAGCAGTTCTTC. Its translation is CASSSQVSGRSSYNEQFF.

In this sample, this clone turned up a few times. V and J are TRBV2 and TRBJ2-3; the match to TRBD2 covers 8 bases. The trim removed 2 bases at V and 0 bases at J, leaving 7 bases unmatched. Germline-derived CDR1 and CDR2 are SNHLY and FYNNEI. The CDR3 is 17 residues long. The CDR3: CASSENVLAGSTDTQYF. The DNA of the CDR3 is TGTGCCAGCAGTGAAAATGTCCTAGCGGGTAGCACAGATACGCAGTATTTT.

This clone came up a few times. The chain recombines TRBV4-1 with TRBJ2-2; 8 nucleotides match TRBD2. Per germline, CDR1 MGHRA and CDR2 YSYEKL. V was clipped by 7 bases and J by 4 bases; unmatched bases: 5. The CDR3 has 14 amino acids. CDR3 residues: CASKAGGFTGELFF. Here the CDR3 DNA reads TGCGCCAGCAAGGCGGGGGGTTTCACCGGGGAGCTGTTTTTT.

This clone was observed a few times. The rearrangement links TRBV10-2 to TRBJ2-3; 10 bases are a match to TRBD1. This CDR3 is 14 amino acids long. J gave up 6 bases and V 8 bases, and 8 bases lay outside the gene matches. The germline gives CDR1 WSHSY, CDR2 SAAADI. The CDR3 DNA sequence: TGCGCCAGCGCCTTGACAGGGGGCGCGGATACGCAGTATTTT. Translating gives CASALTGGADTQYF.

The rearrangement uses TRBV28 and TRBJ2-5; TRBD2 matches at 8 bases. This CDR3 has 14 residues. The ends lost 4 bases at V and 5 bases at J; junction bases unmatched: 6. Germline V lookup: CDR1 MDHEN, CDR2 SYDVKM. As DNA, the CDR3 is TGTGCCAGCAGTTCGGGGGGGCCAGGGGAGACCCAGTACTTC. Translated: CASSSGGPGETQYF.

A few counts support this clone. V and J are TRBV20-1 and TRBJ2-1; D possibly corresponds to TRBD1 (6 bases). V was trimmed by 5 bases and J by 12 bases, leaving 14 bases between them. Germline V CDR1 and CDR2: DFQATT, SNEGSKA (reference sequence). There are 11 residues in the CDR3. CDR3 sequence (DNA): TGCAGTGCTGTACTAAGGACAGCGCAGTTCTTC. It codes for CSAVLRTAQFF.

Only a few counts were recorded for this clone. DNA for the CDR3: TGTGCCAGTAGTCCAGGGGGCTGGGGGCAAGAGACCCAGTACTTC. Protein sequence: CASSPGGWGQETQYF. J is TRBJ2-5 and V is TRBV19; 8 bases map to TRBD1. The CDR3 is 15 amino acids. With 5 bases clipped from V and 2 bases from J, the junction kept 7 bases outside the gene matches. Per germline, CDR1 LNHDA and CDR2 SQIVND (reference sequence).

A few counts support this clone. The chain couples TRBV7-2 to TRBJ2-5; tentatively, D is TRBD2 (6 bases). CDR1 is SGHTA and CDR2 is FQGNSA in the germline V gene. V gave up 7 bases and J gave up 5 bases, with 11 bases separating them. The CDR3 sequence is 12 residues long. The CDR3 reads CASTRGTETQYF. The CDR3 coding sequence is TGTGCCAGCACGCGGGGAACGGAGACCCAGTACTTC.

This clone was seen only a few times. This chain joins TRBV28 and TRBJ1-2; 9 bases align to TRBD1. Germline V gives CDR1 MDHEN, CDR2 SYDVKM. V trimming: 5 bases; J trimming: 8 bases; junction bases outside the gene matches: 9. The CDR3 extends over 14 amino acids. The CDR3 loop is CASSTRDRVSGYTF. The CDR3 DNA sequence: TGTGCCAGCAGTACCCGGGACAGGGTGTCGGGCTACACCTTC.

V and J are TRBV6-5 and TRBJ2-7; 14 bases are a match to TRBD2. The CDR3 extends over 16 amino acids. Germline CDR1 and CDR2: MNHEY and SVGAGI. With 4 bases clipped from V and 7 bases from J, the junction kept 9 bases outside the gene matches. This CDR3 is CASSFGTSGSPWEQYF. CDR3 DNA sequence: TGTGCCAGCAGTTTTGGGACTAGCGGGAGCCCCTGGGAGCAGTACTTC.

DNA for the CDR3: TGTGCCAGCAGCTTAGGAGGGGGGGCGCTGCCCTACGAGCAGTACTTC. Translated: CASSLGGGALPYEQYF. This rearrangement joins TRBV7-2 to TRBJ2-7; the D gene is possibly TRBD2 (7 bases). Per the germline V gene, CDR1 is SGHTA and CDR2 is FQGNSA. V gave up 1 base and J gave up 2 bases, with 15 bases separating them. CDR3 length: 16 amino acids.

The chain joins TRBV29-1 to TRBJ1-2; 7 nucleotides line up with TRBD1. Germline CDR1 SQVTM, CDR2 ANQGSEA. V shed 7 bases and J 2 bases; nucleotides not matched to a gene: 4. There are 12 residues in the CDR3. The CDR3 region is CSARDSNYGYTF. The CDR3 region has the DNA TGCAGCGCCCGGGACAGCAACTATGGCTACACCTTC.

The genes are TRBV5-4 and TRBJ2-5; 7 nucleotides line up with TRBD2. The CDR3 totals 18 residues. The trim removed 0 bases at V and 0 bases at J, leaving 11 bases unmatched. Germline V gene lookup returns CDR1 SGHNT and CDR2 YYREEE (reference sequence). This CDR3 reads CASSLGGGSVQYQETQYF. CDR3 nucleotide sequence: TGTGCCAGCAGCTTGGGAGGCGGGAGCGTTCAGTACCAAGAGACCCAGTACTTC.

In this sample, this clone turned up a few times. This chain connects TRBV19 to TRBJ2-3, with D possibly TRBD2 on 5 matching bases. V lost 10 bases and J 4 bases, leaving 24 bases between the germline ends. CDR1 LNHDA and CDR2 SQIVND come from the germline V gene (reference sequence). This CDR3 contains 16 residues. The CDR3 DNA sequence: TGTGCCACTCGACACGCCGGGAAGGCGTATGCAGATACGCAGTATTTT. This gives the protein CATRHAGKAYADTQYF.

This clone has a handful of counts. This chain links TRBV2 with TRBJ2-6; TRBD1 is a possible D gene (6 bases). This CDR3 region has 15 residues. The V gene lost 7 bases and the J gene lost 1 base, with 11 bases spanning the gap. Germline CDR1 and CDR2: SNHLY and FYNNEI. CDR3 coding DNA: TGTGCCAGCAACGAAGGACAGTCTGGGGCCAACGTCCTGACTTTC. It encodes CASNEGQSGANVLTF. The full variable domain, in which reference TRBV2 and TRBJ2-6 provide the parts outside the CDR3, is EPEVTQTPSHQVTQMGQEVILRCVPISNHLYFYWYRQILGQKVEFLVSFYNNEISEKSEIFDDQFSVERPDGSNFTLKIRSTKLEDSAMYFCASNEGQSGANVLTFGAGSRLTVL.

The V call is TRBV9, the J call TRBJ2-3, with a tentative D call TRBD1 (5 bases). The CDR3 sequence is 12 residues long. CDR1 and CDR2 from the germline V gene are SGDLS and YYNGEE. Trimming removed 0 bases from V and 8 bases from J, with 7 bases in between. The CDR3 nucleotides are TGTGCCAGCAGCGTAGTAAGGGGTACGCAGTATTTT. Its translation: CASSVVRGTQYF.

The genes are TRBV27 and TRBJ2-7; D is possibly TRBD1 (5 bases). Trimming left V 5 bases short and J 6 bases short, with 23 bases between. CDR1 is MNHEY, CDR2 SMNVEV, per germline (reference sequence). There are 16 residues in the CDR3. CDR3: CASSPRVAGVISEQYF. DNA of the CDR3: TGTGCCAGCAGTCCCAGGGTAGCTGGAGTCATTAGCGAGCAGTACTTC.

The sample holds a few counts of this clone. This chain connects TRBV30 to TRBJ2-7, with 8 positions matching TRBD1. The CDR3 runs 14 residues. Germline V gene lookup returns CDR1 GTSNPN and CDR2 SVGIG (reference sequence). The ends lost 0 bases at V and 3 bases at J; junction bases unmatched: 4. The CDR3 DNA is TGTGCCTGGAGTGTGCTCGGACAGGGCTACGAGCAGTACTTC. This translates into CAWSVLGQGYEQYF.

The gene calls are TRBV27 and TRBJ1-5, with 9 bases fitting TRBD1. Germline lookup yields CDR1 MNHEY and CDR2 SMNVEV (reference sequence). After removal of 5 bases from V and 0 bases from J, the junction contained 8 bases not matched to a gene. This CDR3 is 17 amino acids long. In DNA form, the CDR3 reads TGTGCCAGCAGTCCAAGGACAGGGGCCTATAGCAATCAGCCCCAGCATTTT. Protein: CASSPRTGAYSNQPQHF.

This clone turned up a few times. CDR3 coding DNA: TGTGCCATTACTCCCCCAACTAGCGGGAGTACCGGGGAGCTGTTTTTT. Its protein product is CAITPPTSGSTGELFF. The chain carries TRBV7-9 and TRBJ2-2; 11 nucleotides match TRBD2. The CDR3 is 16 amino acids. The ends lost 10 bases at V and 5 bases at J; junction bases unmatched: 12. The V gene's germline CDR1 is SEHNR and CDR2 FQNEAQ (reference sequence).

The chain combines TRBV7-9 with TRBJ2-3; D not certain. The ends were cut back, 5 bases at V and 2 bases at J, with 8 bases in the middle. Germline CDR1 and CDR2: SEHNR and FQNEAQ (reference sequence). This CDR3 has 13 amino acids. CDR3 sequence (DNA): TGTGCCAGCAGCCCGGCGGACACAGATACGCAGTATTTT. It codes for CASSPADTDTQYF. Full variable domain (rest looked up from reference TRBV7-9 and TRBJ2-3): DTGVSQNPRHKITKRGQNVTFRCDPISEHNRLYWYRQTLGQGPEFLTYFQNEAQLEKSRLLSDRFSAERPKGSFSTLEIQRTEQGDSAMYLCASSPADTDTQYFGPGTRLTVL.

This clone was seen more than once but under ten times. The rearrangement joins TRBV2 to TRBJ1-2; 8 bases align to TRBD1. V gave up 4 bases and J gave up 6 bases; unmatched junction bases: 7. CDR1 and CDR2 from the germline V gene are SNHLY and FYNNEI. This CDR3 region has 14 residues. The CDR3 is CASSVRRQGHGYTF. DNA for the CDR3: TGTGCCAGCAGTGTAAGGCGACAGGGGCATGGCTACACCTTC.

The chain employs TRBV7-9 and TRBJ1-5; 9 bases match TRBD1. The trim removed 5 bases at V and 5 bases at J, leaving 7 bases unmatched. The CDR3 sequence is 15 residues long. CDR1 and CDR2 (germline): SEHNR, FQNEAQ (reference sequence). The CDR3 nucleotides read TGTGCCAGCAGCCGGACAGGGGCGGTGGATCAGCCCCAGCATTTT. Protein sequence: CASSRTGAVDQPQHF.

This clone was recorded a few times. This chain connects TRBV5-5 to TRBJ2-3; TRBD2 might be the D (6 bases). V lost 0 bases and J lost 8, with 13 bases in between. CDR3 length: 14 residues. Germline lookup yields CDR1 SGHKS and CDR2 YYEKEE (reference sequence). The CDR3 sequence is CASSLAGTGGTQYF. CDR3 bases: TGTGCCAGCAGCTTGGCGGGAACCGGGGGTACGCAGTATTTT.

This clone came up a few times. The genes are TRBV7-9 and TRBJ1-2; D call uncertain. The CDR3 is 13 amino acids. V shed 9 bases and J shed 5 bases, with 16 bases lying between them. Germline-derived CDR1 and CDR2 are SEHNR and FQNEAQ (reference sequence). CDR3 nucleotides: TGTGCCAGTGACTTAGAAAGCGGGTATGGCTACACCTTC. It encodes CASDLESGYGYTF.

The chain carries TRBV29-1 and TRBJ2-4; 7 nucleotides agree with TRBD1. J lost 0 bases, V lost 6 bases, and 5 bases had no gene match. CDR1 and CDR2 from the germline V gene are SQVTM and ANQGSEA. This CDR3 is built from 14 residues. CDR3 region: CSVGDRLAKNIQYF. CDR3 DNA: TGCAGCGTAGGGGACAGATTAGCCAAAAACATTCAGTACTTC.

This clone occurred a few times. The rearrangement links TRBV7-9 to TRBJ2-2; a possible D gene is TRBD2 (6 bases). Germline V gene sequence: CDR1 SEHNR, CDR2 FQNEAQ (reference sequence). The CDR3 extends over 15 amino acids. With 3 bases removed from V and 1 base from J, the gap between germline ends came to 9 bases. CDR3 loop: CASSLGGLNTGELFF. The CDR3, as DNA: TGTGCCAGCAGCTTGGGGGGTCTGAACACCGGGGAGCTGTTTTTT.